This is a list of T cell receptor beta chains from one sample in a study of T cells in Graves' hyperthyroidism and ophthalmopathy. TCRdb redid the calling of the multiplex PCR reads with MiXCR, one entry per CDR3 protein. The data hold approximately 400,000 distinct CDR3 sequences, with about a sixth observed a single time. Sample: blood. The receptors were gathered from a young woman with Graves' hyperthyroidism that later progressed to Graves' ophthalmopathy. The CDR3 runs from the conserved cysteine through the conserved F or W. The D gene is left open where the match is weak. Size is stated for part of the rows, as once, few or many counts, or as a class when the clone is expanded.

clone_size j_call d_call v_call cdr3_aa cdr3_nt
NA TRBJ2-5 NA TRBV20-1 CSAYRGPGGEETQYF TGCAGTGCTTATAGGGGTCCTGGAGGGGAGGAGACCCAGTACTTC
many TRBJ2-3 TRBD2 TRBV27 CASRWTSGPDTQYF TGTGCCAGCAGGTGGACTAGCGGTCCAGATACGCAGTATTTT
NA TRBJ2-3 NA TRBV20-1 CSARTGTTSTDTQYF TGCAGTGCCAGGACGGGGACAACTTCCACAGATACGCAGTATTTT
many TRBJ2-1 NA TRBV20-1 CSARALREATSTEQFF TGCAGTGCTAGAGCGCTAAGGGAGGCAACGAGTACCGAGCAGTTCTTC
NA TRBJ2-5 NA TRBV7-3 CASSLYTRGTQYF TGTGCCAGCAGTTTATACACCCGCGGGACCCAGTACTTC
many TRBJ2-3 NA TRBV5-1 CASRANPSLPPTTDTQYF TGCGCCAGCAGGGCAAACCCATCCCTCCCTCCCACCACAGATACGCAGTATTTT
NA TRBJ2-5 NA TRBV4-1 CASSQDGTMETQYF TGCGCCAGCAGCCAAGATGGCACAATGGAGACCCAGTACTTC
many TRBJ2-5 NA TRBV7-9 CASSFFGRARQETQYF TGTGCCAGCAGCTTTTTCGGCAGAGCGCGGCAAGAGACCCAGTACTTC
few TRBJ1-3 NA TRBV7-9 CASSLGAGSGNTIYF TGTGCCAGCAGCTTAGGTGCGGGCTCTGGAAACACCATATATTTT
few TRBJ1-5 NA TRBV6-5 CASSYGSRMRYSNQPQHF TGTGCCAGCAGTTACGGCAGTCGGATGAGATATAGCAATCAGCCCCAGCATTTT
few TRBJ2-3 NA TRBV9 CASSVGRPADTQYF TGTGCCAGCAGCGTTGGGAGGCCCGCAGATACGCAGTATTTT
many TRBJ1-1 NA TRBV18 CASSPPLGVPSNTEAFF TGTGCCAGCTCACCACCGCTTGGAGTTCCATCGAACACTGAAGCTTTCTTT
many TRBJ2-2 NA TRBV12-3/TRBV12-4 CASTIPRELFF TGTGCCAGCACCATCCCCCGGGAGCTGTTTTTT
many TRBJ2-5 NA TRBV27 CASSFAGETQYF TGTGCCAGCAGTTTCGCGGGTGAGACCCAGTACTTC
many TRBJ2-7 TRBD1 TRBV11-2 CASSFLDRAGSEQYF TGTGCCAGCAGCTTCCTGGACAGGGCGGGGAGCGAGCAGTACTTC
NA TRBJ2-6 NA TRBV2 CASRKPSAHSGANVLTF TGTGCCAGCAGGAAACCCTCCGCCCACTCTGGGGCCAACGTCCTGACTTTC